These 20 T cell receptor beta chains share one sample of origin, sequenced in a study of spatial heterogeneity in lung cancer. General study results and limits: Counts that tracked tumor mutation counts were those of expanded intratumoral alpha and beta TCRs.

This sample's time point: sample taken at primary tumor resection. Each CDR3 protein is one row after TCRdb ran MiXCR on the 5' RACE reads. This table holds over 200 distinct CDR3 sequences, 80% to 90% found once. Their recognized antigens are unknown. The sample in question was lung tumor tissue, obtained at surgery. These receptor sequences come from a female donor with early-stage non-small cell lung cancer.

To note about this clonotype: This beta chain came through as a stray read in a library set up for alpha chains, and its size says little. The chain uses TRBV12-3 or TRBV12-4 and TRBJ2-7; TRBD2 aligns across 13 bases. This CDR3 region has 14 residues. With V trimmed by 4 bases and J by 5 bases, 2 bases remained unmatched. The CDR3 is CASSYGTSGNEQYF. The CDR3 DNA follows: TGTGCCAGCAGTTACGGGACTAGCGGGAACGAGCAGTACTTC.

Of note for this clonotype: A library made for alpha chains picked up this beta chain off target, so its size means little. The CDR3 protein is CASRTLTGLRETQYF. In DNA, the CDR3 is TGTGCCAGTCGAACGTTGACAGGTCTGCGAGAGACCCAGTACTTC. J is TRBJ2-5 and V is TRBV7-8; possibly TRBD1 for D (6 bases). CDR1 SGHVS and CDR2 FQNEAQ come from the germline V gene. The CDR3 is made up of 15 amino acids. Trimming left V 9 bases short and J 4 bases short, with 21 bases between. Combining the CDR3 with reference TRBV7-8 and TRBJ2-5 gives the whole variable domain GAGVSQSPRYKVAKRGQDVALRCDPISGHVSLFWYQQALGQGPEFLTYFQNEAQLDKSGLPSDRFFAERPEGSVSTLKIQRTQQEDSAVYLCASRTLTGLRETQYFGPGTRLLVL.

Points on this clonotype: This beta chain represents an off-target read in a library built for alpha chains; its size is of limited meaning. The V gene is TRBV14, the J gene TRBJ1-1; D call uncertain. The germline gives CDR1 SGHDN, CDR2 FVKESK. Trimming removed 1 base at V and 6 bases at J, with 15 bases between. This CDR3 spans 15 amino acids. The CDR3 DNA reads as TGTGCCAGCAGCCAAGTCCGGCAGGAGCCCTCTGAAGCTTTCTTT. Protein product: CASSQVRQEPSEAFF. Supplemented by reference TRBV14 and TRBJ1-1, the full variable domain reads EAGVTQFPSHSVIEKGQTVTLRCDPISGHDNLYWYRRVMGKEIKFLLHFVKESKQDESGMPNNRFLAERTGGTYSTLKVQPAELEDSGVYFCASSQVRQEPSEAFFGQGTRLTVV.

About this clonotype: Found in a library prepared for alpha chains, this beta chain is an off-target read, and its abundance has little meaning. The genes are TRBV29-1 and TRBJ2-3; D gene ambiguous. Germline V CDR1 and CDR2: SQVTM, ANQGSEA. The V end lost 6 bases, the J end lost 0 bases, and 4 bases lay between the germline ends. This CDR3 is 11 amino acids long. This CDR3 reads CSVLSTDTQYF. CDR3 bases: TGCAGCGTACTTAGCACAGATACGCAGTATTTT.

As to this clonotype: Within a library made for alpha chains, this beta chain is off target, and its count is uninformative. CDR3 DNA: TGTGCCAGCAGTGCCGACCTAACTGGAAACACCATATATTTT. Its protein product is CASSADLTGNTIYF. V usage is TRBV6-1 and J usage is TRBJ1-3; the D is unclear. Germline CDR1 and CDR2: MNHNS and SASEGT. V lost 4 bases and J lost 2, with 9 bases in between. CDR3 size: 14 residues.

Worth noting for this clonotype: This beta chain slipped into a library made for alpha chains as a stray read, so its size is not meaningful. Written as DNA, the CDR3 is TGTGCCACCAGTGATCGGGACTCTCCCGATTACGAGCAGTACTTC. It is translated as CATSDRDSPDYEQYF. The chain links TRBV24-1 to TRBJ2-7; D may be TRBD2 (6 bases). V was cut by 3 bases and J by 4 bases, with 15 bases left in between. This CDR3 comprises 15 residues. Germline-derived CDR1 and CDR2 are KGHDR and SFDVKD.

For this clonotype: This beta chain is a stray read from a library made for alpha chains; its abundance is not meaningful. This chain uses TRBV15 with TRBJ2-1; TRBD2 matches 8 bases. The CDR3 has 15 amino acids. After removal of 2 bases from V and 8 bases from J, the junction contained 8 bases not matched to a gene. Germline V gene lookup returns CDR1 LNHNV and CDR2 YYDKDF (reference sequence). CDR3 residues: CATSRLAGPFDEQFF. DNA for the CDR3: TGTGCCACCAGCAGATTAGCGGGACCGTTCGATGAGCAGTTCTTC.

Details on this clonotype: A library made for alpha chains picked up this beta chain off target, so its size means little. This chain links TRBV30 with TRBJ1-1; D ambiguous. V was trimmed by 5 bases and J by 0 bases, leaving 7 bases between them. Germline CDR1 reads GTSNPN; CDR2 reads SVGIG (reference sequence). This CDR3 spans 12 amino acids. Here the CDR3 DNA reads TGTGCCTGGTCTGGGATGAACACTGAAGCTTTCTTT. Its translation is CAWSGMNTEAFF. Filled out from reference TRBV30 and TRBJ1-1, the complete variable domain reads SQTIHQWPATLVQPVGSPLSLECTVEGTSNPNLYWYRQAAGRGLQLLFYSVGIGQISSEVPQNLSASRPQDRQFILSSKKLLLSDSGFYLCAWSGMNTEAFFGQGTRLTVV.

Note on this clonotype: Being off target in a library aimed at alpha chains, this beta chain has a size of little meaning. For the CDR3, the DNA is TGTGCCAGCTCACCGGCAGCTACTGGAAACACCATATATTTT. Encoded protein: CASSPAATGNTIYF. The chain links TRBV18 to TRBJ1-3; no definite D call. V lost 3 bases and J lost 2, with 8 bases in between. Germline values: CDR1 KGHSH, CDR2 LQKENI. CDR3 size: 14 residues.

For this clonotype: This beta chain lies outside the target of a library built for alpha chains; its clone size means little. The rearrangement links TRBV3-1 to TRBJ2-3, with no clear D. Trimming took off 1 base at V and 6 bases at J, with 11 bases between the two ends. The CDR3 is made up of 14 amino acids. Germline assignment: CDR1 LGHDT and CDR2 YNNKEL (reference sequence). This CDR3 reads CASSQAGAGDTQYF. The CDR3 nucleotides read TGTGCCAGCAGCCAAGCGGGCGCCGGGGATACGCAGTATTTT.

Note on this clonotype: This beta chain is a stray sequence in a library constructed for alpha chains; its clone size is not meaningful. This sequence joins TRBV4-1 and TRBJ2-1, with TRBD2 matching over 9 bases. The CDR3 totals 15 residues. V shed 4 bases and J 5 bases; nucleotides not matched to a gene: 6. Germline CDR1 and CDR2: MGHRA and YSYEKL. CDR3 in amino acids: CASSPLGLANNEQFF. CDR3 DNA: TGCGCCAGCAGCCCCCTGGGACTAGCCAACAATGAGCAGTTCTTC.

As concerns this clonotype: This beta chain is an unintended read in a library built for alpha chains; its size means little. The rearrangement uses TRBV5-1 and TRBJ2-5, with a tentative D call TRBD1 (5 bases). From germline, CDR1 is SGHRS and CDR2 YFSETQ. CDR3 length equals 14 residues. Trimming left V 5 bases short and J 1 base short, with 12 bases between. CDR3 sequence (DNA): TGCGCCAGCAGTCCGACAGTGTCCCAAGAGACCCAGTACTTC. Translating gives CASSPTVSQETQYF.

Concerning this clonotype itself: Being off target in a library aimed at alpha chains, this beta chain has a size of little meaning. The V gene is TRBV4-1, the J gene TRBJ2-1, with 11 nucleotides matching TRBD2. The junction had 6 bases not matched to a gene; V was cut back by 8 bases and J by 0 bases. Germline-derived CDR1 and CDR2 are MGHRA and YSYEKL. This CDR3 has 16 amino acids. Here the CDR3 DNA reads TGCGCCAGCGGGCCGGGACTAGCGGACTCCTACAATGAGCAGTTCTTC. Protein: CASGPGLADSYNEQFF.

About this clonotype itself: This beta chain turned up in a library designed for alpha chains; as an off-target read, its abundance says little. This rearrangement joins TRBV10-1 to TRBJ2-1, with TRBD2 identical over 7 bases. Germline CDR1 reads WNHNN; CDR2 reads SYGVQD (reference sequence). V was pared by 6 bases and J by 4 bases, with 9 bases of the junction left unmatched. This CDR3 contains 15 residues. DNA for the CDR3: TGCGCCAGCAGCTCGAGAGGAGCGGGGTACAATGAGCAGTTCTTC. This sequence encodes CASSSRGAGYNEQFF.

With regard to this clonotype: Because the library targeted alpha chains, this beta chain is an off-target read whose size means little. In DNA, the CDR3 is TGCGCCAGCAGCTCTGGGACTTCAAACCAAGAGACCCAGTACTTC. Its protein product is CASSSGTSNQETQYF. This rearrangement joins TRBV5-1 to TRBJ2-5, with a possible D match to TRBD2 (6 bases). CDR3 length equals 15 residues. Germline CDR1 is SGHRS and CDR2 is YFSETQ. V gave up 3 bases and J gave up 0 bases, with 12 bases separating them.

The count of this clonotype is one. This beta chain is an unintended read in a library built for alpha chains; its size means little. The rearrangement links TRBV5-1 to TRBJ2-5, with 11 nucleotides matching TRBD1. CDR1 and CDR2 from the germline V gene are SGHRS and YFSETQ. The CDR3 extends over 15 amino acids. V lost 4 bases, J lost 4 bases, and 6 bases stayed unmatched. CDR3: CASSRKGTGGETQYF. DNA of the CDR3: TGCGCCAGCAGCCGAAAAGGGACAGGGGGAGAGACCCAGTACTTC.

Concerning this clonotype: A library made for alpha chains picked up this beta chain off target, so its size means little. The chain combines TRBV25-1 with TRBJ2-3, with 9 bases identical to TRBD2. CDR1 is MGHDK and CDR2 is SYGVNS in the germline V gene. CDR3 length equals 14 residues. The junction had 6 bases not matched to a gene; V was cut back by 6 bases and J by 5 bases. Written as DNA, the CDR3 is TGTGCCAGCAGATTTAGCGGGAGCGGAGATACGCAGTATTTT. Protein: CASRFSGSGDTQYF.

As for this clonotype: The library was prepared for alpha chains; this beta chain is a stray read, so its frequency means little. The chain joins TRBV10-3 to TRBJ1-2; 7 nucleotides agree with TRBD1. Germline V lookup: CDR1 ENHRY, CDR2 SYGVKD. The CDR3 loop spans 15 amino acids. The V segment lost 3 bases and the J segment 9 bases; nucleotides outside the gene matches: 13. In DNA form, the CDR3 reads TGTGCCATCAGTGAACCCTACGACAGGGACGCTAGCTACACCTTC. This gives the protein CAISEPYDRDASYTF.

This clonotype was found once. This beta chain is a stray sequence in a library constructed for alpha chains; its clone size is not meaningful. This rearrangement joins TRBV28 to TRBJ2-7; tentative D call: TRBD1 (6 bases). Germline V gene sequence: CDR1 MDHEN, CDR2 SYDVKM. CDR3 size: 13 residues. V lost 1 base to trimming and J lost 5 bases, with 9 bases between them. The CDR3 coding sequence is TGTGCCAGCAGTTTATTCAGGGGAAACGAGCAGTACTTC. This gives the protein CASSLFRGNEQYF. The full variable domain, completed using reference TRBV28 and TRBJ2-7, is DVKVTQSSRYLVKRTGEKVFLECVQDMDHENMFWYRQDPGLGLRLIYFSYDVKMKEKGDIPEGYSVSREKKERFSLILESASTNQTSMYLCASSLFRGNEQYFGPGTRLTVT.

As concerns this clonotype: The size of this beta chain means little, since it is a stray read in a library made for alpha chains. The chain couples TRBV5-1 to TRBJ2-3; D might be TRBD1 or TRBD2, each matching 5 bases. The CDR3 length is 13 residues. Trimming removed 4 bases from V and 5 bases from J, with 11 bases in between. CDR1 and CDR2 (germline): SGHRS, YFSETQ. In DNA form, the CDR3 reads TGCGCCAGCAGCCCCGCTGGGGGAGATACGCAGTATTTT. Translation gives CASSPAGGDTQYF.